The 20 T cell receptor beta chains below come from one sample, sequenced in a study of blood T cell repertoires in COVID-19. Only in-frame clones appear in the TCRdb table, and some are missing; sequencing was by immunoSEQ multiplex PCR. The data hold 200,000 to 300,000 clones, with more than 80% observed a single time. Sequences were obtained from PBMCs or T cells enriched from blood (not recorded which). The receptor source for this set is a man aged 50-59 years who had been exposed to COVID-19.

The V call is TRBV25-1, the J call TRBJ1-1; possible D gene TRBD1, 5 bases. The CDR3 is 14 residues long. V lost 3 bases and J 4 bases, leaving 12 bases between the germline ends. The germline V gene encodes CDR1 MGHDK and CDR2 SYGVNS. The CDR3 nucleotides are TGTGCCAGCAGTGAGCCGGGGGAGGTCACTGAAGCTTTCTTT. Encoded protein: CASSEPGEVTEAFF.

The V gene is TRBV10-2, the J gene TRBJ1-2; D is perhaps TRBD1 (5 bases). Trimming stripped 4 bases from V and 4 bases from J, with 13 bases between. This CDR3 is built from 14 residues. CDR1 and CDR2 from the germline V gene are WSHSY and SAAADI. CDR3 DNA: TGCGCCAGCAGTGGACTGGACAAGACCTATGGCTACACCTTC. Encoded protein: CASSGLDKTYGYTF.

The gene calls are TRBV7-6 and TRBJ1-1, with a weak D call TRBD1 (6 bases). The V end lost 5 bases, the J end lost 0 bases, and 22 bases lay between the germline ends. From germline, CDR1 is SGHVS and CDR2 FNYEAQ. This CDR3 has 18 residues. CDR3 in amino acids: CASSPGVGARLMNTEAFF. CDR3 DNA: TGTGCCAGCAGCCCAGGGGTGGGGGCGCGACTCATGAACACTGAAGCTTTCTTT.

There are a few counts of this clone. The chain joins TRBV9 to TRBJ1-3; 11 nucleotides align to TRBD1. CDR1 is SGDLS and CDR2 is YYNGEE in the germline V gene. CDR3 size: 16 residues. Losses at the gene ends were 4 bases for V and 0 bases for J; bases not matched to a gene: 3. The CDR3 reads CASSSGTGGSGNTIYF. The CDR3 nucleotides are TGTGCCAGCAGCTCCGGGACAGGGGGCTCTGGAAACACCATATATTTT.

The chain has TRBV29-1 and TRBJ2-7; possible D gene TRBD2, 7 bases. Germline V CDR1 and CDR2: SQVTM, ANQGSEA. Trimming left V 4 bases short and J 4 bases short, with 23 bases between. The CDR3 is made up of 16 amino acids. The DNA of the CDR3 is TGCAGCGTTGCTCCTCCGGGGAGGGGGGTAAGGTACGAGCAGTACTTC. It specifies CSVAPPGRGVRYEQYF.

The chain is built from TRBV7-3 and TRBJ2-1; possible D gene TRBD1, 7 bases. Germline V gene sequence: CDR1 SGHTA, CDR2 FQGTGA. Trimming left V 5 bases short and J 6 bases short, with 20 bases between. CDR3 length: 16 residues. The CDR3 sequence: CASSPPGGGPLNEQFF. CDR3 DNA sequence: TGTGCCAGCAGCCCCCCAGGGGGAGGCCCCCTCAATGAGCAGTTCTTC.

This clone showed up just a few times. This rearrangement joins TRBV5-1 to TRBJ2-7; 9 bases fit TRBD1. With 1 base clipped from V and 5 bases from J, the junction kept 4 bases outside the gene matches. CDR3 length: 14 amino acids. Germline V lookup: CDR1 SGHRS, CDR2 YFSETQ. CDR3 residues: CASSLQDRGNEQYF. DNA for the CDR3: TGCGCCAGCAGCTTGCAGGACAGGGGAAACGAGCAGTACTTC.

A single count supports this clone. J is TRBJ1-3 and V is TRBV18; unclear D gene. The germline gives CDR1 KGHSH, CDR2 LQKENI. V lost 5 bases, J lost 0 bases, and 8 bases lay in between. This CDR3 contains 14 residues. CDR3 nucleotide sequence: TGTGCCAGCTCAGCTAGCCGCTCTGGAAACACCATATATTTT. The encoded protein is CASSASRSGNTIYF. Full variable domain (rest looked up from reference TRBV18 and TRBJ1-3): NAGVMQNPRHLVRRRGQEARLRCSPMKGHSHVYWYRQLPEEGLKFMVYLQKENIIDESGMPKERFSAEFPKEGPSILRIQQVVRGDSAAYFCASSASRSGNTIYFGEGSWLTVV.

The CDR3, as DNA: TGTGCCAGCAGCCAAGATGTGGTGCGGGGACTAGCGGGAGGTAGCACAGATACGCAGTATTTT. Translation gives CASSQDVVRGLAGGSTDTQYF. This chain connects TRBV4-2 to TRBJ2-3, with 15 bases identical to TRBD2. Trimming at V came to 0 bases and at J to 0 bases, leaving 10 bases not matched to a gene. In germline, CDR1 is LGHNA, CDR2 YNFKEQ. CDR3 size: 21 residues.

CDR3 protein: CASSVDIAGEAFF. CDR3 nucleotide sequence: TGTGCCAGCAGCGTAGATATTGCGGGGGAAGCTTTCTTT. V and J are TRBV9 and TRBJ1-1, with D unresolved. CDR3 length: 13 residues. Per the germline V gene, CDR1 is SGDLS and CDR2 is YYNGEE. Between the trimmed V and J ends, which lost 0 bases and 8 bases, there was a span of 11 bases.

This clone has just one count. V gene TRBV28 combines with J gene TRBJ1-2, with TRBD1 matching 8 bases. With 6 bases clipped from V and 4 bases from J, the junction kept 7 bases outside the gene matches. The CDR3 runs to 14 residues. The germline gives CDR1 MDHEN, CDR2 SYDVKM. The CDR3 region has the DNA TGTGCCAGCAGAGGACAGGGAGAGGGCTATGGCTACACCTTC. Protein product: CASRGQGEGYGYTF.

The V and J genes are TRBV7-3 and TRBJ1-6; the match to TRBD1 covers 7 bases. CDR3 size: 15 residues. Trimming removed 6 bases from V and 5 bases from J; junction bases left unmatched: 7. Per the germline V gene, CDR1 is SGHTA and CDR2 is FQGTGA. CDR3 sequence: CASRSQTGNNSPLHF. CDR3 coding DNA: TGTGCCAGCAGATCCCAGACAGGGAATAATTCACCCCTCCACTTT. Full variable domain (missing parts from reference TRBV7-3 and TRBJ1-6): GAGVSQTPSNKVTEKGKYVELRCDPISGHTALYWYRQSLGQGPEFLIYFQGTGAADDSGLPNDRFFAVRPEGSVSTLKIQRTERGDSAVYLCASRSQTGNNSPLHFGNGTRLTVT.

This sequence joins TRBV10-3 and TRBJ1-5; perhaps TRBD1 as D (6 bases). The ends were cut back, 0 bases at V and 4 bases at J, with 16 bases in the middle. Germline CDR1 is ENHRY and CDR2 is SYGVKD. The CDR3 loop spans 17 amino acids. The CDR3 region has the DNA TGTGCCATCAGTGAGTCGGTCGTTTTCAGGGGAAATCAGCCCCAGCATTTT. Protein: CAISESVVFRGNQPQHF.

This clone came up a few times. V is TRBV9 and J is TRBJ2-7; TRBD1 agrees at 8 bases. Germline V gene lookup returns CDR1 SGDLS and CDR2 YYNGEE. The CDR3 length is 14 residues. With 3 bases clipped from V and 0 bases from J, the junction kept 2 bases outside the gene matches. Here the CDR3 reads CASSAGQVSYEQYF. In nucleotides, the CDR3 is TGTGCCAGCAGCGCGGGACAGGTCTCCTACGAGCAGTACTTC.

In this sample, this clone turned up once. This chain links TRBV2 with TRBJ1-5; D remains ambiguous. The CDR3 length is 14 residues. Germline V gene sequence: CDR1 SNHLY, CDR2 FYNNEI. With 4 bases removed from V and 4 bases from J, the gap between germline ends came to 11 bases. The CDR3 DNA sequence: TGTGCCAGCAGTGGGTTGGCTCAGAATCAGCCCCAGCATTTT. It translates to CASSGLAQNQPQHF.

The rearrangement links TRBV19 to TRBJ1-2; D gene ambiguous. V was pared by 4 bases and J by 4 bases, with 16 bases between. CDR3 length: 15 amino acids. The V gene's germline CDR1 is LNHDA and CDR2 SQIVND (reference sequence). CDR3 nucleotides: TGTGCCAGTAGTAGGGCAGGCTCGGGGTCCTATGGCTACACCTTC. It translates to CASSRAGSGSYGYTF. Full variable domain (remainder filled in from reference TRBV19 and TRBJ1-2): DGGITQSPKYLFRKEGQNVTLSCEQNLNHDAMYWYRQDPGQGLRLIYYSQIVNDFQKGDIAEGYSVSREKKESFPLTVTSAQKNPTAFYLCASSRAGSGSYGYTFGSGTRLTVV.

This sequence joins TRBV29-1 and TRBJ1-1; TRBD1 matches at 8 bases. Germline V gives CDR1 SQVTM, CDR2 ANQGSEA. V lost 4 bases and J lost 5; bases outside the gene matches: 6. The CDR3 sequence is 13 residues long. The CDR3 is CSVGQGLGTEAFF. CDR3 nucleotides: TGCAGCGTTGGACAGGGGCTGGGGACTGAAGCTTTCTTT. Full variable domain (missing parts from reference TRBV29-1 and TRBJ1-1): SAVISQKPSRDICQRGTSLTIQCQVDSQVTMMFWYRQQPGQSLTLIATANQGSEATYESGFVIDKFPISRPNLTFSTLTVSNMSPEDSSIYLCSVGQGLGTEAFFGQGTRLTVV.

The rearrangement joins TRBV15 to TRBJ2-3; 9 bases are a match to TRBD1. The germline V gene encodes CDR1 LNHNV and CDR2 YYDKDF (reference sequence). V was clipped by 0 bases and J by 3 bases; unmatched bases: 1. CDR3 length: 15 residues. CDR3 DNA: TGTGCCACCAGCAGAGAGGACAGGGGTACAGATACGCAGTATTTT. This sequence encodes CATSREDRGTDTQYF.

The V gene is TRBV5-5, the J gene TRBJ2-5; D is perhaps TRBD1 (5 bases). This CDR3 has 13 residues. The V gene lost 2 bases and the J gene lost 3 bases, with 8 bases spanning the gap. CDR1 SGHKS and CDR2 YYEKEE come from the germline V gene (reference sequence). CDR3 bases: TGTGCCAGCAGCTTTATAGGGGAAGAGACCCAGTACTTC. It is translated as CASSFIGEETQYF.

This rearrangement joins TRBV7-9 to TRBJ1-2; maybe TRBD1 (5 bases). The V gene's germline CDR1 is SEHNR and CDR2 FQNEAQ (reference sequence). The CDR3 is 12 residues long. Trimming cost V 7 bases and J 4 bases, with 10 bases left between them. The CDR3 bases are TGTGCCAGCACCGGACAATTCTATGGCTACACCTTC. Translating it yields CASTGQFYGYTF.